The T cell receptor (beta chain) described here comes from a study of response to subunit inactivated influenza vaccine. Study outcomes and limitations: Authors suggested seasonal influenza vaccinations each recruit few new T cells.

TCRdb itself ran the RT-PCR reads through MiXCR, one entry per CDR3 protein. The table records about 500,000 distinct CDR3 sequences, approximately 7.3% of them present only once. Concerning this clonotype: What it binds is unknown.

V shed 7 bases and J shed 2 bases, with 16 bases lying between them. The germline CDR1 and CDR2 sequences are SGHDT and YYEEEE. The CDR3 has 14 residues. The sequencing used PBMCs from blood, collected roughly 24 months after vaccination. This receptor was taken from a man between 50 and 70 years old who received an inactivated influenza vaccine. This sequence joins TRBV5-6 and TRBJ2-7; possible D gene TRBD1, 5 bases. The CDR3 DNA reads TGTGCCAGCGGCGACAGCCTCCTCGCCTACGAGCAGTACTTC. Translating gives CASGDSLLAYEQYF.